Presented here are 27 T cell receptor beta chains from one specimen sequenced in a study of T-cell memory formation after mild COVID-19 (dated by TCRdb to the early 2020s). Library preparation used 5' RACE. TCRdb shows the sequencer as Illumina NovaSeq 6000. TCRdb reprocessed the public reads (quality trimming at Q25 with fastp, clone calling with MiXCR) and kept in-frame beta chains. Merged by CDR3 protein, the rows form single entries marked with the most common genes and DNA. The sample contains about 390,000 distinct CDR3 sequences, about 17% of them found a single time. The ten largest account for roughly 21% of the sample. The specimen sequenced was PBMCs or a T cell subset sorted from them (not recorded which). These receptors all stem from a man between 18 and 29 years old who had mild COVID-19 (a few samples of this study predate the infection). The sample titles of this study are shuffled in the database, so cell type and time point are left out; the donor was told from shared clones.

This clonotype was seen a handful of times. CDR3 amino acids: CASSYSTLAGGRTDTQYF. In nucleotides, the CDR3 is TGTGCCAGCAGTTACTCGACGTTAGCGGGGGGGAGGACAGATACGCAGTATTTT. This chain connects TRBV6-2 or TRBV6-3 to TRBJ2-3; TRBD2 aligns across 11 bases. CDR3 size: 18 residues. Germline V gene data show CDR1 as MNHEY and CDR2 as SVGEGT. Trimming removed 0 bases from V and 3 bases from J; junction bases left unmatched: 8.

V usage is TRBV30 and J usage is TRBJ1-3; D gene uncertain. Per the germline V gene, CDR1 is GTSNPN and CDR2 is SVGIG (reference sequence). Trimming took 8 bases from V and 2 from J, leaving 7 bases between them. The CDR3 is 11 amino acids. The CDR3 sequence is CALRAGNTIYF. DNA of the CDR3: TGTGCCCTACGGGCTGGAAACACCATATATTTT. The full variable domain, rest sourced from reference TRBV30 and TRBJ1-3, is SQTIHQWPATLVQPVGSPLSLECTVEGTSNPNLYWYRQAAGRGLQLLFYSVGIGQISSEVPQNLSASRPQDRQFILSSKKLLLSDSGFYLCALRAGNTIYFGEGSWLTVV.

The rearrangement uses TRBV12-3 or TRBV12-4 and TRBJ2-7, with TRBD2 as a possible D gene (6 bases). The CDR3 runs to 16 residues. V lost 4 bases to trimming and J lost 1 base, with 17 bases between them. The CDR3 sequence is CASSSTAGRNSYEQYF. In nucleotides, the CDR3 is TGTGCCAGCAGTTCCACTGCGGGACGGAATTCCTACGAGCAGTACTTC.

The chain combines TRBV20-1 with TRBJ1-3, with D hard to call. CDR3 length equals 15 residues. Germline CDR1 DFQATT, CDR2 SNEGSKA (reference sequence). V dropped 0 bases and J dropped 0 bases, with 9 bases sitting between them. Here the CDR3 reads CSARDLASSGNTIYF. Written as DNA, the CDR3 is TGCAGTGCTAGAGATCTCGCGAGCTCTGGAAACACCATATATTTT.

This clonotype turned up a few times. V gene TRBV20-1 combines with J gene TRBJ2-5; TRBD2 aligns across 7 bases. In germline, CDR1 is DFQATT, CDR2 SNEGSKA (reference sequence). The junction had 6 bases not matched to a gene; V was cut back by 0 bases and J by 5 bases. This CDR3 region has 14 residues. The CDR3 DNA reads as TGCAGTGCTAGAGATCTCGAGGGAGGGGAGACCCAGTACTTC. Its protein product is CSARDLEGGETQYF.

This clonotype has a count of ten or more. The CDR3 region has the DNA TGCGCCAGCAGAACCGGGGGGTTTTGGACAGATACGCAGTATTTT. Amino acid sequence: CASRTGGFWTDTQYF. The chain uses TRBV5-1 and TRBJ2-3; 7 bases fit TRBD2. V dropped 5 bases and J dropped 3; count of bases not matched to a gene: 9. This CDR3 region has 15 residues. Germline CDR1 is SGHRS and CDR2 is YFSETQ.

This clonotype was picked up a small number of times. The J gene is TRBJ1-2, the V gene TRBV28; no definite D call. The CDR3 spans 13 residues. Between the trimmed V and J ends, which lost 5 bases and 3 bases, there was a span of 10 bases. Per the germline V gene, CDR1 is MDHEN and CDR2 is SYDVKM. The CDR3 loop is CASSVVLDYGYTF. The CDR3 DNA reads as TGTGCCAGCAGTGTCGTTCTGGACTATGGCTACACCTTC.

The chain links TRBV30 to TRBJ1-1; no clear D. Germline V lookup: CDR1 GTSNPN, CDR2 SVGIG (reference sequence). V lost 2 bases, J lost 4 bases, and 11 bases lay in between. The CDR3 sequence is 13 residues long. For the CDR3, the DNA is TGTGCCTGGAGTAAGAACGGGCGCACTGAAGCTTTCTTT. Translation: CAWSKNGRTEAFF.

The chain is built from TRBV10-1 and TRBJ2-3; the D is unclear. The CDR3 length is 13 residues. CDR1 and CDR2 from the germline V gene are WNHNN and SYGVQD (reference sequence). The V gene lost 8 bases and the J gene lost 1 base, with 10 bases spanning the gap. DNA for the CDR3: TGCGCCAGCTCCGCCGAGGGCACAGATACGCAGTATTTT. Protein sequence: CASSAEGTDTQYF.

This sequence joins TRBV7-2 and TRBJ1-1; D unresolved. The CDR3 is made up of 13 amino acids. The V end was cut by 3 bases, the J end by 1 base, with 6 bases between. The germline CDR1 and CDR2 sequences are SGHTA and FQGNSA. In DNA form, the CDR3 reads TGTGCCAGCAGCTTCGCACGGAACACTGAAGCTTTCTTT. It yields the protein CASSFARNTEAFF.

V is TRBV5-1 and J is TRBJ1-1; D may be TRBD1 (5 bases). The CDR3 is 16 amino acids. Trimming took 9 bases from V and 2 from J, leaving 23 bases between them. The germline V gene has CDR1 SGHRS and CDR2 YFSETQ. The CDR3 loop is CANTLYLGETNTEAFF. In DNA, the CDR3 is TGCGCCAACACGCTTTATTTAGGGGAAACAAACACTGAAGCTTTCTTT.

This clonotype was detected a few times. This sequence joins TRBV7-2 and TRBJ2-5; TRBD2 might be the D (6 bases). V was clipped by 1 base and J by 2 bases, with 14 bases between them. The germline CDR1 and CDR2 sequences are SGHTA and FQGNSA. This CDR3 has 16 amino acids. Here the CDR3 DNA reads TGTGCCAGCAGCTTAGGTATCGTGGGGGGACAAGAGACCCAGTACTTC. This encodes CASSLGIVGGQETQYF. Complete variable domain (other parts from reference TRBV7-2 and TRBJ2-5): GAGVSQSPSNKVTEKGKDVELRCDPISGHTALYWYRQSLGQGLEFLIYFQGNSAPDKSGLPSDRFSAERTGGSVSTLTIQRTQQEDSAVYLCASSLGIVGGQETQYFGPGTRLLVL.

V and J are TRBV20-1 and TRBJ2-3, with a tentative D call TRBD1 (6 bases). The germline V and J ends were trimmed by 5 bases and 4 bases, with 19 bases remaining between them. CDR1 is DFQATT, CDR2 SNEGSKA, per germline (reference sequence). CDR3 length: 15 residues. The CDR3 DNA reads TGCAGTGCTGGAGGATCCCAGGGGCTCCCAGATACGCAGTATTTT. Protein product: CSAGGSQGLPDTQYF.

The CDR3 DNA is TGTGCCAGCAGGGCATATTGGGGCGAAATGAACACTGAAGCTTTCTTT. Its translation is CASRAYWGEMNTEAFF. This sequence joins TRBV28 and TRBJ1-1, with D possibly matching TRBD1 (5 bases). This CDR3 comprises 16 residues. The germline V gene encodes CDR1 MDHEN and CDR2 SYDVKM. V lost 6 bases and J lost 0, with 17 bases in between.

The chain combines TRBV5-1 with TRBJ2-5; D uncertain. The germline V gene encodes CDR1 SGHRS and CDR2 YFSETQ. This CDR3 is built from 15 residues. Between the trimmed V and J ends, which lost 1 base and 0 bases, there was a span of 10 bases. The CDR3 bases are TGCGCCAGCAGCTTGTCTTCGGCGTACCAAGAGACCCAGTACTTC. This translates into CASSLSSAYQETQYF.

This clonotype appeared a few times. The V gene is TRBV7-9, the J gene TRBJ2-5; 8 positions match TRBD2. Germline values: CDR1 SEHNR, CDR2 FQNEAQ (reference sequence). The V segment lost 3 bases and the J segment 1 base; nucleotides outside the gene matches: 7. The CDR3 loop spans 16 amino acids. This chain's CDR3 is CASSLPGTSGQETQYF. The CDR3 coding sequence is TGTGCCAGCAGCTTGCCCGGGACTAGTGGCCAAGAGACCCAGTACTTC.

This clonotype has only a few counts. The genes are TRBV5-1 and TRBJ2-3; D unclear. Germline loops: CDR1 SGHRS, CDR2 YFSETQ. V was cut by 0 bases and J by 5 bases, with 10 bases left in between. The CDR3 covers 14 residues. In nucleotides, the CDR3 is TGCGCCAGCAGCTTGGTAGGGCGAGGAGATACGCAGTATTTT. Residues: CASSLVGRGDTQYF.

The J gene is TRBJ1-5, the V gene TRBV15; possibly TRBD1 for D (5 bases). Deletions cut 6 bases from V and 2 bases from J, with 14 bases between. Germline loops: CDR1 LNHNV, CDR2 YYDKDF (reference sequence). There are 15 residues in the CDR3. Written as DNA, the CDR3 is TGTGCCACCAGAGCTTCGGGGACGGGCAATCAGCCCCAGCATTTT. Amino acids: CATRASGTGNQPQHF.

The chain couples TRBV12-3 or TRBV12-4 to TRBJ2-1; no clear D. The CDR3 consists of 12 residues. Trimming removed 3 bases from V and 9 bases from J, with 9 bases in between. The DNA for the CDR3 is TGTGCCAGCAGTTTCAGCAAAGGTGAGCAGTTCTTC. This translates into CASSFSKGEQFF.

V usage is TRBV27 and J usage is TRBJ2-5, with TRBD2 matching over 8 bases. Trimming at V came to 2 bases and at J to 3 bases, leaving 8 bases not matched to a gene. This CDR3 has 16 amino acids. CDR1 is MNHEY and CDR2 is SMNVEV in the germline V gene (reference sequence). The CDR3 protein is CASSLAGGPLEETQYF. DNA for the CDR3: TGTGCCAGCAGTTTAGCGGGGGGCCCTTTGGAAGAGACCCAGTACTTC.

The V call is TRBV3-1, the J call TRBJ2-5; 8 bases match TRBD2. Germline V gene sequence: CDR1 LGHDT, CDR2 YNNKEL (reference sequence). V lost 1 base to trimming and J lost 5 bases; unmatched junction nucleotides: 12. This CDR3 region has 17 residues. CDR3 protein: CASSQGGGPFARETQYF. The CDR3, as DNA: TGTGCCAGCAGCCAAGGCGGGGGGCCTTTTGCGAGGGAGACCCAGTACTTC.

V is TRBV28 and J is TRBJ2-5; TRBD2 agrees at 8 bases. Germline values: CDR1 MDHEN, CDR2 SYDVKM. The length of the CDR3 is 15 residues. Trimming took 5 bases from V and 4 from J; bases not matched to a gene: 9. The CDR3 region is CASSALSTSAETQYF. CDR3 nucleotide sequence: TGTGCCAGCAGTGCCCTCTCGACTAGCGCAGAGACCCAGTACTTC.

The chain combines TRBV7-9 with TRBJ2-7, with 9 bases that match TRBD1. CDR1 is SEHNR and CDR2 is FQNEAQ in the germline V gene (reference sequence). Trimming cost V 1 base and J 0 bases; bases outside gene matches: 1. This CDR3 comprises 15 residues. The CDR3 loop reads CASSLGDRASYEQYV. The CDR3 coding sequence is TGTGCCAGCAGCTTAGGGGACAGGGCCTCCTACGAGCAGTACGTC.

The chain couples TRBV29-1 to TRBJ2-1, with TRBD1 identical over 10 bases. Germline V CDR1 and CDR2: SQVTM, ANQGSEA. The CDR3 has 12 residues. V was pared by 6 bases and J by 15 bases, with 11 bases of the junction left unmatched. The CDR3 region has the DNA TGCAGCGTAAGAGGGACAGGGGTAGGTCTGTTCTTC. Its translation is CSVRGTGVGLFF.

This clonotype was picked up a small number of times. The chain employs TRBV5-1 and TRBJ2-7; 13 positions match TRBD2. V was pared by 4 bases and J by 2 bases, with 6 bases of the junction left unmatched. This CDR3 has 16 residues. Germline V gene data show CDR1 as SGHRS and CDR2 as YFSETQ. CDR3 DNA: TGCGCCAGCAGCCCCCTTACTAGCGGGGGGGCCTACGAGCAGTACTTC. Amino acids: CASSPLTSGGAYEQYF.

This clonotype was seen a few times. The gene calls are TRBV2 and TRBJ2-1, with a tentative D call TRBD2 (6 bases). Germline V gene sequence: CDR1 SNHLY, CDR2 FYNNEI. Trimming removed 6 bases at V and 8 bases at J, with 17 bases between. The CDR3 runs to 14 residues. This chain's CDR3 is CASRPNSGGHEQFF. CDR3 nucleotide sequence: TGTGCCAGCAGACCCAATTCCGGGGGTCATGAGCAGTTCTTC.

This clonotype was observed a handful of times. This sequence joins TRBV27 and TRBJ1-2; the D is unclear. Germline V gives CDR1 MNHEY, CDR2 SMNVEV (reference sequence). This CDR3 has 13 residues. V lost 3 bases and J 8 bases, leaving 13 bases between the germline ends. The CDR3 nucleotides read TGTGCCAGCAGTTTGCCGGGGTCGCAGGGCTACACCTTC. Translating it yields CASSLPGSQGYTF.